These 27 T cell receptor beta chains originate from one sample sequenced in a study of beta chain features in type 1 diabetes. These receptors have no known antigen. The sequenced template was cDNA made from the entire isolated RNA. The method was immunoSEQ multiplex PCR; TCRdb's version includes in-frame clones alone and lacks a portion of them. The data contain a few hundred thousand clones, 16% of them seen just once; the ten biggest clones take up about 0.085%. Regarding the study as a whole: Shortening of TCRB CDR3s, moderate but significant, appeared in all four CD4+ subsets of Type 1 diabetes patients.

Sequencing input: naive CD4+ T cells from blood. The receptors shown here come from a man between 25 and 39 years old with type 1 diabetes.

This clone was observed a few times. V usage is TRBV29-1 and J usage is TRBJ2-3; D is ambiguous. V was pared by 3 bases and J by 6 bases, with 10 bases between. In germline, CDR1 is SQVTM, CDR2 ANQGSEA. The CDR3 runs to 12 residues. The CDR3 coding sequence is TGCAGCGTTGACCGGATTTTGGATACGCAGTATTTT. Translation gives CSVDRILDTQYF.

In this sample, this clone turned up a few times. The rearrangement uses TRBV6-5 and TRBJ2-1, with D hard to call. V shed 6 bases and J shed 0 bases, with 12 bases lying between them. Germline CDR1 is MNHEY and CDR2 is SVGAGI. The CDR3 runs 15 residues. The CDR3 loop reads CASSRAASSYNEQFF. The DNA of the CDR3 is TGTGCCAGCAGCCGGGCAGCAAGCTCCTACAATGAGCAGTTCTTC.

CDR3 loop: CASSLVSETQYF. The CDR3 nucleotides are TGTGCCAGCAGCTTAGTATCAGAGACCCAGTACTTC. This chain uses TRBV7-9 with TRBJ2-5; D is uncertain. CDR1 is SEHNR and CDR2 is FQNEAQ in the germline V gene (reference sequence). The germline V and J ends were trimmed by 1 base and 4 bases, with 4 bases remaining between them. This CDR3 region has 12 residues. Full variable domain (outside the CDR3, taken from reference TRBV7-9 and TRBJ2-5): DTGVSQNPRHKITKRGQNVTFRCDPISEHNRLYWYRQTLGQGPEFLTYFQNEAQLEKSRLLSDRFSAERPKGSFSTLEIQRTEQGDSAMYLCASSLVSETQYFGPGTRLLVL.

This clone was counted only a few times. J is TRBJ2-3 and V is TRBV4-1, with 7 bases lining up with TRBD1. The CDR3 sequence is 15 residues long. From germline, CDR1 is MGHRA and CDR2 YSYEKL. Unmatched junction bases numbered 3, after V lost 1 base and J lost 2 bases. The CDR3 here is CASSQGQGPTDTQYF. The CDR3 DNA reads TGCGCCAGCAGCCAAGGACAGGGCCCCACAGATACGCAGTATTTT.

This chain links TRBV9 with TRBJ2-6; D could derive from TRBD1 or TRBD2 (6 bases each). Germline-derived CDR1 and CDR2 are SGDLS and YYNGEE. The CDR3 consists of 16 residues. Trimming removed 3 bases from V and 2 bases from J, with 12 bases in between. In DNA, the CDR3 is TGTGCCAGCAGCGACCACGGGGGCGCTGGGGCCAACGTCCTGACTTTC. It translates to CASSDHGGAGANVLTF. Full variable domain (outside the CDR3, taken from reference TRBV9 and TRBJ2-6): DSGVTQTPKHLITATGQRVTLRCSPRSGDLSVYWYQQSLDQGLQFLIQYYNGEERAKGNILERFSAQQFPDLHSELNLSSLELGDSALYFCASSDHGGAGANVLTFGAGSRLTVL.

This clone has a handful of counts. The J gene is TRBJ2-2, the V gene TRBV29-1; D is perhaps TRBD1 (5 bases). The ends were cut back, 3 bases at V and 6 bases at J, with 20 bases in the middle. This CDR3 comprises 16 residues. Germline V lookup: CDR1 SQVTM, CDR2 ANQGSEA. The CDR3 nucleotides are TGCAGCGTTGATTTTGTCCAGGGTAGCAAGTCCGGGGAGCTGTTTTTT. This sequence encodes CSVDFVQGSKSGELFF.

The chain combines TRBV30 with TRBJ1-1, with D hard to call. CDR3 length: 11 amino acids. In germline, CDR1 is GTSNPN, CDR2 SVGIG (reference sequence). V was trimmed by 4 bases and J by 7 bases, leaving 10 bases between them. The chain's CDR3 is CAWTETLEAFF. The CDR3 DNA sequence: TGTGCCTGGACAGAAACCCTTGAAGCTTTCTTT. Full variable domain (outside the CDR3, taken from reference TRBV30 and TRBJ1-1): SQTIHQWPATLVQPVGSPLSLECTVEGTSNPNLYWYRQAAGRGLQLLFYSVGIGQISSEVPQNLSASRPQDRQFILSSKKLLLSDSGFYLCAWTETLEAFFGQGTRLTVV.

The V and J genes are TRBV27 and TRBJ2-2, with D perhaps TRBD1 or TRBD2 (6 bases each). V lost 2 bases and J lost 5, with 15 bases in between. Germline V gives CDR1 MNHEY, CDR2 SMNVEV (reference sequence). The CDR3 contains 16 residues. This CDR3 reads CASSLGGPLTTGELFF. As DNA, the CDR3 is TGTGCCAGCAGTTTAGGGGGGCCCCTAACTACCGGGGAGCTGTTTTTT.

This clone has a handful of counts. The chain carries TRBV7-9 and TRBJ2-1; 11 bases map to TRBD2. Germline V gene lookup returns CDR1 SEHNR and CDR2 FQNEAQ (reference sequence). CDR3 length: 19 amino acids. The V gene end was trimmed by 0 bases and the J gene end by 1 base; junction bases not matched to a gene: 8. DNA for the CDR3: TGTGCCAGCAGCTTAGCAGCGTTCCTAGCGGGAGGTTCCTACAATGAGCAGTTCTTC. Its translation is CASSLAAFLAGGSYNEQFF.

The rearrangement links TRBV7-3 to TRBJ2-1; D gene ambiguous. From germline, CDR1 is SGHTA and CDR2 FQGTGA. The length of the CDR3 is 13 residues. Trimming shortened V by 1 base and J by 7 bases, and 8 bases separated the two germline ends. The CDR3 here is CASSLNIRNEQFF. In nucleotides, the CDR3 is TGTGCCAGCAGCTTAAATATTCGGAATGAGCAGTTCTTC.

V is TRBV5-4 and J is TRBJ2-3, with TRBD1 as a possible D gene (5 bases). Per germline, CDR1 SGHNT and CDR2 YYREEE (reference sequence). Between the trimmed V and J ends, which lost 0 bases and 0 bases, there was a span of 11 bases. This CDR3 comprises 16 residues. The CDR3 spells CASSLGQGRSTDTQYF. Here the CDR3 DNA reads TGTGCCAGCAGCTTGGGTCAGGGTCGTAGCACAGATACGCAGTATTTT.

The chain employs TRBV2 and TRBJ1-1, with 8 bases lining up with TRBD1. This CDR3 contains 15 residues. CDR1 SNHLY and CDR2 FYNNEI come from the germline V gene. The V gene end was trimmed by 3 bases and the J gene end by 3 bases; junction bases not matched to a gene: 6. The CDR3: CASSEVDREYTEAFF. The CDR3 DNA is TGTGCCAGCAGTGAGGTGGACAGGGAGTACACTGAAGCTTTCTTT.

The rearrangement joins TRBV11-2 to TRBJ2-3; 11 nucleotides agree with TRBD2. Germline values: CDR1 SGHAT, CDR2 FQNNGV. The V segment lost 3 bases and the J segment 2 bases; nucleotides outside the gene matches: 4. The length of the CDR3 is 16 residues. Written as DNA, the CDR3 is TGTGCCAGCAGCTTGGGACTAGCGGACTACACAGATACGCAGTATTTT. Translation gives CASSLGLADYTDTQYF.

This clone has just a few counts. The CDR3 nucleotides read TGTGCCACCAGGACAGGAAACACCGGGGAGCTGTTTTTT. Amino acids: CATRTGNTGELFF. This chain connects TRBV28 to TRBJ2-2; TRBD1 agrees at 7 bases. The CDR3 spans 13 residues. V lost 10 bases, J lost 2 bases, and 4 bases stayed unmatched. In germline, CDR1 is MDHEN, CDR2 SYDVKM.

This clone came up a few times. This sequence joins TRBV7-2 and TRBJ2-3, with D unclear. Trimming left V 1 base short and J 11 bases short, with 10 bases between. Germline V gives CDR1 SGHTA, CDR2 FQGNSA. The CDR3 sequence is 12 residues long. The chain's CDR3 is CASSLDSPWQYF. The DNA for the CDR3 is TGTGCCAGCAGCTTAGACAGTCCCTGGCAGTATTTT.

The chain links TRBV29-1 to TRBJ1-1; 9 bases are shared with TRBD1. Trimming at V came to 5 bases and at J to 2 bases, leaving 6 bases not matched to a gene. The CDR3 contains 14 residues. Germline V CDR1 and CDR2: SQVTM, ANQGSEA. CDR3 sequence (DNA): TGCAGCGTTAGGGGACAGGGAAGTAACACTGAAGCTTTCTTT. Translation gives CSVRGQGSNTEAFF.

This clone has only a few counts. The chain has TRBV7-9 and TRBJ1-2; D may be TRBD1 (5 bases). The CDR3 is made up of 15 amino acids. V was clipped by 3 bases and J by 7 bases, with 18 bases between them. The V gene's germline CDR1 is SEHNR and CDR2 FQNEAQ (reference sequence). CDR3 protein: CASSFRRGGRIGYTF. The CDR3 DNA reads TGTGCCAGCAGCTTTCGGAGGGGAGGTCGCATTGGCTACACCTTC.

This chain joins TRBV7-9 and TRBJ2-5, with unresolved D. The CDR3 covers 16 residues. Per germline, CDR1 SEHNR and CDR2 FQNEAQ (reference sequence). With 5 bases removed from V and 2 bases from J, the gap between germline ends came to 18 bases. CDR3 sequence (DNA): TGTGCCAGCAGCCCGTCATGGTCCGGACGGCAAGAGACCCAGTACTTC. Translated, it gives CASSPSWSGRQETQYF.

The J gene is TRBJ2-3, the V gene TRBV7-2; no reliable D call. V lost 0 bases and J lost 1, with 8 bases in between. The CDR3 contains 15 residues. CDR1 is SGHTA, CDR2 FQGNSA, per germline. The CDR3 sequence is CASSLAQVGTDTQYF. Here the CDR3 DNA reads TGTGCCAGCAGCTTAGCGCAGGTTGGCACAGATACGCAGTATTTT.

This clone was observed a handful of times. For the CDR3, the DNA is TGTGCCATCAGTGAGTCCGACAGGGGCTACACCTTC. Protein: CAISESDRGYTF. J is TRBJ1-2 and V is TRBV10-3; a weak D match, TRBD1 (6 bases). Germline V gene lookup returns CDR1 ENHRY and CDR2 SYGVKD. Trimming cost V 0 bases and J 8 bases, with 7 bases left between them. This CDR3 contains 12 residues.

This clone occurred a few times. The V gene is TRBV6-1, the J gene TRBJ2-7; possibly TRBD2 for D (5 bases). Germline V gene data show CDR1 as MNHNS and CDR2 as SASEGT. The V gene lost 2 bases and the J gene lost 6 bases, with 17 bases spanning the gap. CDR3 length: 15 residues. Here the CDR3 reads CASSEPLRAFGEQYF. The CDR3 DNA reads TGTGCCAGCAGTGAACCCCTGCGGGCATTCGGCGAGCAGTACTTC.

In DNA form, the CDR3 reads TGCGCCAGCAGCTTGGGACTAGCGGGAATGGACGAGCAGTACTTC. Translating it yields CASSLGLAGMDEQYF. The V and J genes are TRBV5-1 and TRBJ2-7; 11 nucleotides agree with TRBD2. This CDR3 spans 15 amino acids. Trimming cost V 0 bases and J 5 bases; bases outside gene matches: 4. The germline CDR1 and CDR2 sequences are SGHRS and YFSETQ.

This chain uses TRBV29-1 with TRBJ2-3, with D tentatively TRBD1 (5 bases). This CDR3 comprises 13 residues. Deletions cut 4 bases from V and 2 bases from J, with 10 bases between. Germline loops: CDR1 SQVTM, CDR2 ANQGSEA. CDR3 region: CSVVGRYTDTQYF. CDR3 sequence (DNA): TGCAGCGTTGTGGGGCGATACACAGATACGCAGTATTTT.

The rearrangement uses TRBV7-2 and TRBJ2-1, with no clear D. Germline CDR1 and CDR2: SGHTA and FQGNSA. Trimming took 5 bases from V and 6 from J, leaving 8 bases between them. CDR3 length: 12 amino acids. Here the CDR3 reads CASSPAFNEQFF. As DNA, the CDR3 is TGTGCCAGCAGCCCCGCCTTCAATGAGCAGTTCTTC.

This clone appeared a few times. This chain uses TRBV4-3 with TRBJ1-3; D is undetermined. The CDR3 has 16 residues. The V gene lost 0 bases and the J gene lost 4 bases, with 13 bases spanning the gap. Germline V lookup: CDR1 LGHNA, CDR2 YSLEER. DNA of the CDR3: TGCGCCAGCAGCCAAGATAGCCAGGCGGTGGGAAACACCATATATTTT. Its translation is CASSQDSQAVGNTIYF.

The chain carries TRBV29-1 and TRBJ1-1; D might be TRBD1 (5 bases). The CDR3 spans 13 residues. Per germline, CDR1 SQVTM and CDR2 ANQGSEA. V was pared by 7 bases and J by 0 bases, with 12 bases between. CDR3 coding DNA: TGCAGCGGGGACGCTCAAATGAACACTGAAGCTTTCTTT. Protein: CSGDAQMNTEAFF.

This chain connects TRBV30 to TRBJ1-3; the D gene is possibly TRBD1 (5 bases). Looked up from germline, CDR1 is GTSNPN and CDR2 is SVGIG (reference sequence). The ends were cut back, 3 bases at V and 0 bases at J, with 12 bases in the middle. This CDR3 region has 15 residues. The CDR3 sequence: CAWSDKGFSGNTIYF. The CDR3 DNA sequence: TGTGCCTGGAGCGACAAGGGGTTCTCTGGAAACACCATATATTTT.